This T cell receptor (beta chain) came from a study of OX40 agonist ivuxolimab in advanced cancers. Study overall: Every patient in dose escalation had hepatocellular carcinoma, melanoma, renal cell or head and neck cancer. Cohort: more than 75% men, mean age around 60, aged roughly 23 to 79. Earlier anti-PD-1, anti-PD-L1 or anti-CTLA-4 therapy was permitted; over 35% had received some.

V trimming: 8 bases; J trimming: 5 bases; junction bases outside the gene matches: 4. The germline gives CDR1 MDHEN, CDR2 SYDVKM. The length of the CDR3 is 12 residues. Some clones are missing from TCRdb's copy, which holds only in-frame ones; the method was immunoSEQ multiplex PCR. The table records tens of thousands of clones, roughly 87% of them present only once. To note about this clone: Its antigen remains unknown.

Notes on the study in general: Among the lowest peripheral clonal expansion occurred in 0.1-3.0 mg/kg partial responders.

The receptor was isolated from an adult with an advanced solid tumor such as melanoma, head and neck, liver or kidney cancer. This specimen was CD4+ or CD8+ T cells sorted from blood, taken in a trial of the OX40 agonist ivuxolimab. V gene TRBV28 combines with J gene TRBJ2-5; the match to TRBD1 covers 8 bases. This chain's CDR3 is CASGQGSETQYF. As DNA, the CDR3 is TGTGCCAGCGGACAGGGTAGCGAGACCCAGTACTTC.